This TCR beta chain is drawn from a study of shared clonotypes between healthy human individuals. At the level of the study: Participating donors consisted of a couple of women and a few men aged 18 to 49. Study-wide results and limits: Sample collection involved blood only; tissue repertoires are likely different.

With regard to this clone: Its target is unknown.

Produced via immunoSEQ multiplex PCR; TCRdb's table is partial and in-frame only. Of roughly 1,100,000 clones listed, roughly 70% are singletons. The ends were cut back, 2 bases at V and 2 bases at J, with 5 bases in the middle. CDR1 is MNHEY, CDR2 SMNVEV, per germline (reference sequence). The CDR3 covers 13 residues. This TCR was recovered from a man younger than 30 in good health. The chain carries TRBV27 and TRBJ2-3; D gene unclear. Sequencing was performed on memory CD4+ T cells sorted from blood. Subset here: CD45RA-negative fraction. CDR3 protein: CASSLGITDTQYF. The CDR3 DNA reads as TGTGCCAGCAGTTTAGGTATCACAGATACGCAGTATTTT.